The rows below give T cell receptor beta chains drawn from one sample of a study of T cells in Graves' hyperthyroidism and ophthalmopathy. One entry per CDR3 protein results from TCRdb running MiXCR on the multiplex PCR reads. The table records a few hundred thousand distinct CDR3 sequences, under 20% of them present only once. What was sequenced was blood. Receptor source: a woman aged 18-35 years with Graves' ophthalmopathy. Each CDR3 is given with its conserved first and last residue. A D gene is named only where the DNA matches it firmly. Clone size appears in some rows only: once, few, many, or a class for an expanded clone.

j_call,clone_size,v_call,d_call,cdr3_nt,cdr3_aa
TRBJ2-1,many,TRBV12-5,NA,TGTGCTAGTGGCTTTAACTCCAACAGGTCCTACAATGAGCAGTTCTTC,CASGFNSNRSYNEQFF
TRBJ2-5,few,TRBV5-1,TRBD2,TGCGCCAGCAGCTTGGATCCTAGCGGGGGACCCCAAGAGACCCAGTACTTC,CASSLDPSGGPQETQYF
TRBJ2-7,many,TRBV2,NA,TGTGCCAGCAGTTCGGACAGATTGGGGATATCCGAGCAGTACTTC,CASSSDRLGISEQYF
TRBJ2-2,many,TRBV30,NA,TGTGCCTGGAGTGTGGCGGTCGCGAACACCGGGGAGCTGTTTTTT,CAWSVAVANTGELFF
TRBJ2-7,few,TRBV7-7,NA,TGTGCTAGCAGCGTCAGGGAGGGGGTCGAGCAGTACTTC,CASSVREGVEQYF
TRBJ2-3,NA,TRBV12-3/TRBV12-4,NA,TGTGCCAGCACCCAGTATCTTGCAACAGATACGCAGTATTTT,CASTQYLATDTQYF
TRBJ2-1,NA,TRBV29-1,NA,TGCAGCGTTGACGGCGTGGGGGGCTTCGAAAATGAGCAGTTCTTC,CSVDGVGGFENEQFF
TRBJ1-2,many,TRBV20-1,NA,TGCAGTGGTGCGGGTTCTGTTACCTTC,CSGAGSVTF
TRBJ2-2,NA,TRBV4-1,NA,TGCGCCAGCAGCCTCAAGGGGGGGGCCTCCGGGGAGCTGTTTTTT,CASSLKGGASGELFF
TRBJ2-6,NA,TRBV6-1,TRBD1,TGTGCCAGCAGTGAACGGACAGGTTGGACCGGGGCCAACGTCCTGACTTTC,CASSERTGWTGANVLTF
TRBJ2-7,many,TRBV5-6,TRBD2,TGTGCCACCCGGCGGGGGAACACCTACGAGCAGTACTTC,CATRRGNTYEQYF
TRBJ1-3,NA,TRBV9,NA,TGTGCCAGCAGCGTAGGTTTCGCGGAGAGCTCTGGAAACACCATATATTTT,CASSVGFAESSGNTIYF
TRBJ2-7,NA,TRBV20-1,TRBD1,TGCAGTGCTAGAGATCTTGGGGACAGCTACGAGCAGTACTTC,CSARDLGDSYEQYF
TRBJ2-3,many,TRBV7-2,NA,TGTGCCAGCAGCTTAGTAGAGGTCCGGCAGTATTTT,CASSLVEVRQYF
TRBJ1-1,many,TRBV6-5,NA,TGTGCCAGCAGTTACTCCAGTTTGAACACTGAAGCTTTCTTT,CASSYSSLNTEAFF
TRBJ1-5,NA,TRBV28,TRBD1,TGTGCCAGCAGTTTAAGGGACAGGGGGCGCGTCGGGCCATATAGCAATCAGCCCCAGCATTTT,CASSLRDRGRVGPYSNQPQHF
TRBJ2-7,many,TRBV2,NA,TGTGCCAAAGGGGGTACCTTTTCCTACGAGCAGTACTTC,CAKGGTFSYEQYF
TRBJ2-1,NA,TRBV7-7,TRBD2,TGTGCTAGCAGCTTGCACCCTAGCGGGAGGGCGAATGAGCAGTTCTTC,CASSLHPSGRANEQFF
TRBJ1-4,many,TRBV20-1,TRBD1,TGCAGTGCTAGACCCACGGGGACAGGGGGCGAAAAACTGTTTTTT,CSARPTGTGGEKLFF
TRBJ1-6,many,TRBV30,NA,TGTGCCGGGGATCTCCTGGATTCACCCCTCCACTTT,CAGDLLDSPLHF
TRBJ1-2,many,TRBV7-9,TRBD1,TGTGCCAGCAGCTTAGCCTTGTTGTCAGGACAGGGGAGCTATGGCTACACCTTC,CASSLALLSGQGSYGYTF
TRBJ2-1,few,TRBV7-3,TRBD2,TGTGCCAGCAGCCCCCTCGGGGGTGGACTAGCGGGACTCTACAATGAGCAGTTCTTC,CASSPLGGGLAGLYNEQFF
TRBJ2-7,many,TRBV20-1,TRBD2,TGCAGTGCAGCCCGGCGGGAGCTTCTCGAGCAGTACTTC,CSAARRELLEQYF
TRBJ1-1,NA,TRBV10-3,NA,TGTGCCATCAGTGAGTCGAAATACACTGAAGCTTTCTTT,CAISESKYTEAFF
TRBJ2-5,NA,TRBV7-9,NA,TGTGCCAGCAGCCACCCCATAAACCCCCAGACCCAGTGCTTC,CASSHPINPQTQCF
TRBJ1-4,NA,TRBV9,NA,TGTGCCAGCAGCCTGTCGGGGAGCCTTAATGAAAAACTGTTTTTT,CASSLSGSLNEKLFF
TRBJ1-2,many,TRBV29-1,NA,TGCAGCGTTGTCCTCGGGGGCTATGGCTACACCTTC,CSVVLGGYGYTF
TRBJ2-1,few,TRBV18,TRBD2,TGTGCCAGCTCACCAACTACTAGCGGGGGGGAGCAGTGCTTC,CASSPTTSGGEQCF
TRBJ2-7,many,TRBV7-8,NA,TGTGCCACCGAAAGGTACAGCTCCTACGAGCAGTACTTC,CATERYSSYEQYF
TRBJ2-1,few,TRBV3-1,NA,TGTGCCAGCAGCCAAAGCCGGGAATCCCGGGCTGAGCAGTTCTTC,CASSQSRESRAEQFF
TRBJ2-3,many,TRBV7-2,TRBD2,TGTGCCAGCAGCTCCCTCGGAAGCGGGGGGAAAGATACGCAGTATTTT,CASSSLGSGGKDTQYF
TRBJ2-2,NA,TRBV6-4,NA,TGTGCCAGCAGTGGCGACGGGACCGGGGAGCTGTTTTTT,CASSGDGTGELFF
TRBJ2-1,few,TRBV4-3,TRBD2,TGCGCCAGCAGCCAAGGGACTAGCGGCCTCTACAATGAGCAGTTCTTC,CASSQGTSGLYNEQFF
TRBJ2-2,many,TRBV28,NA,TGTGCCAGCAGTTTGGGCAGGGAGAACACCGGGGAGCTGTTTTTT,CASSLGRENTGELFF
TRBJ1-2,NA,TRBV6-5,NA,TGTGCCAGCAGTTACGAGAGAGGTTTCAACTATGGCTACACCTTC,CASSYERGFNYGYTF
TRBJ1-2,many,TRBV7-2,TRBD1,TGTGCCAGCCTACAGGGGGCTGAAACTAACTATGGCTACACCTTC,CASLQGAETNYGYTF
TRBJ1-2,many,TRBV11-2,NA,TGTGCCAGCAGCTTAGATCCTCAGGTATCGAATGGCTACACCTTC,CASSLDPQVSNGYTF
TRBJ1-6,NA,TRBV30,TRBD1,TGTGCCTGGAGAGACAGGGAGAATTCACCCCTCCACTTT,CAWRDRENSPLHF
TRBJ2-7,NA,TRBV7-9,TRBD1,TGTGCCAGCAGCTTGCAACAGGGGGGTCACGAGCAGTACTTC,CASSLQQGGHEQYF
TRBJ1-4,NA,TRBV29-1,TRBD1,TGCAGCTCCGGGGGGACAGGGTTTAATGAAAAACTGTTTTTT,CSSGGTGFNEKLFF
TRBJ2-7,NA,TRBV5-1,NA,TGCGCCAGCAGCCAAGGAGGCCGACAGCGGCGGTACGAGCAGTACTTC,CASSQGGRQRRYEQYF
TRBJ1-6,NA,TRBV18,TRBD1,TGTGCCAGCTCACCTACACCGGGACAGGGGTTTGATTCACCCCTCCACTTT,CASSPTPGQGFDSPLHF
TRBJ2-5,NA,TRBV6-1,TRBD2,TGTGCCAGCGGGAGGGACCAAGAGACCCAGTACTTC,CASGRDQETQYF
TRBJ1-1,many,TRBV7-9,NA,TGTGCCAGCGCAACAGGCGGTACGTCGAACACTGAAGCTTTCTTT,CASATGGTSNTEAFF
TRBJ2-1,few,TRBV10-1,TRBD1,TGCGCCAGCAGCGGACAGGGGACTAACAATGAGCAGTTCTTC,CASSGQGTNNEQFF
TRBJ1-5,NA,TRBV4-1,TRBD1,TGCGCCAGCAGCCAGACCCGGGACAGGGGGAGTAGTGGCAATCAGCCCCAGCATTTT,CASSQTRDRGSSGNQPQHF
TRBJ2-2,many,TRBV7-2,NA,TGTGCCAGCAGCTTAGACGGGGGAGCCGGGGAGCTGTTTTTT,CASSLDGGAGELFF
TRBJ1-1,NA,TRBV19,NA,TGTGCCAGTAGTTTCCGTCCCACCGACGTGAACACTGAAGCTTTCTTT,CASSFRPTDVNTEAFF
TRBJ1-5,many,TRBV6-1,TRBD1,TGTGCCAGCAGTGAAGCCCGGGACAGCGGTCGTCAGCCCCAGCATTTT,CASSEARDSGRQPQHF
TRBJ2-3,NA,TRBV14,NA,TGTGCCAGCAGCCAATCCTCAACGGGATCCCCCACAGATACGCAGTATTTT,CASSQSSTGSPTDTQYF
TRBJ2-3,NA,TRBV11-2,NA,TGTGCCAGCAGCTTCGAGGGGTACACAGATACGCAGTATTTT,CASSFEGYTDTQYF
TRBJ2-3,many,TRBV3-1,TRBD2,TGTGCCAGCAGCCAAGGTGGGGGGGACACAGATACGCAGTATTTT,CASSQGGGDTDTQYF
TRBJ1-2,many,TRBV15,TRBD1,TGTGCCACCAGCGGAGACAGGGGGCGAAGTGGCTACACCTTC,CATSGDRGRSGYTF
TRBJ1-2,NA,TRBV6-1,TRBD1,TGTGCCAGCAGTATGACGAGGCGGACAGGGTTTGGTGGCTACACCTTC,CASSMTRRTGFGGYTF